These T cell receptor beta chains were read from a single sample in a study of Graves' ophthalmopathy and Graves' hyperthyroidism. TCRdb itself ran the multiplex PCR reads through MiXCR, one entry per CDR3 protein. The sample lists roughly 700,000 distinct CDR3 sequences, 40% occurring once. Sequenced input: peripheral blood. All receptors derive from an adult man with Graves' ophthalmopathy. CDR3s include the opening cysteine and the closing phenylalanine or tryptophan. Fields, in order: D gene, J gene, V gene, clone size, CDR3 DNA, CDR3 protein. D genes are given only for firm matches. Where a row states a size, it is once, few, many or the class of an expanded clone; other rows omit it.

NA | TRBJ2-6 | TRBV10-3 | few | TGTGCCAGCAGGCCCCCAGGGGCTGGGGCCAACGTCCTGACTTTC | CASRPPGAGANVLTF
TRBD1 | TRBJ2-7 | TRBV29-1 | many | TGCAGCGTTGGTACAGGGGTTTCCTACGAGCAGTACTTC | CSVGTGVSYEQYF
TRBD1 | TRBJ1-1 | TRBV10-3 | once | TGTGCCATCAGGACCGACAGGGACACTGAAGCTTTCTTT | CAIRTDRDTEAFF
NA | TRBJ1-1 | TRBV10-3 | NA | TGTGCCAGCAGTTTTCTCCCGGATAACACTGAAGCTTTCTTT | CASSFLPDNTEAFF
NA | TRBJ1-3 | TRBV7-9 | many | TGTGCCAGCAGCTCAGCCGGGGACTCTGGAAACACCATATATTTT | CASSSAGDSGNTIYF
NA | TRBJ1-2 | TRBV2 | many | TGTGCCAGCAGACAGTTTAAGTCTGAAGAATACACCTTC | CASRQFKSEEYTF
TRBD1 | TRBJ1-6 | TRBV11-2 | many | TGTGCCAGCACCGGGCAGGGGGCGACTTCACCCCTCCACTTT | CASTGQGATSPLHF
NA | TRBJ2-6 | TRBV7-3 | many | TGTGCCAGCAGCCAGGCTGGGGCCAACGTCCTGACTTTC | CASSQAGANVLTF
NA | TRBJ1-5 | TRBV7-2 | NA | TGTGCCAGCAGCACAGACATAGGGGGCAATCAGCCCCAGCATTTT | CASSTDIGGNQPQHF
NA | TRBJ2-5 | TRBV25-1 | few | TGTGCCAGCAGTCTCTTCCGGGTAGCGGCTGGTCAAGAGACCCAGTACTTC | CASSLFRVAAGQETQYF
NA | TRBJ2-5 | TRBV10-3 | NA | TGTGCCACCGGGACGTTGAGCTCCTACGAGTCGTACTTC | CATGTLSSYESYF
TRBD1 | TRBJ1-2 | TRBV19 | once | TGTGCCAGTAGCCCACCTGGGACAGGGGGCTATGGCTACACCTTC | CASSPPGTGGYGYTF
NA | TRBJ1-5 | TRBV7-9 | many | TGTGCCAGCAGCTTAAACAGGACGAATCAGCCCCAGCATTTT | CASSLNRTNQPQHF